This T cell receptor beta chain derives from a study of T-cell memory formation after mild COVID-19. The CDR3 is 16 residues long. With 1 base removed from V and 7 bases from J, the gap between germline ends came to 18 bases. Germline CDR1 is LGHNA and CDR2 is YSLEER. TCRdb re-called the 5' RACE reads through MiXCR, storing one row per CDR3 protein. The table lists about half a million distinct CDR3 sequences, 18% of them singletons. This TCR derives from an adult woman who had mild COVID-19 (a few samples of this study predate the infection). Cell type and time point are not known. The sample comprised PBMCs or a T cell subset sorted from them (not recorded which). The chain combines TRBV4-3 with TRBJ2-3; D is possibly TRBD2 (5 bases). The CDR3 protein is CASSQGSSAGSNTQYF. CDR3 DNA: TGCGCCAGCAGCCAAGGAAGCTCGGCGGGTTCAAATACGCAGTATTTT.